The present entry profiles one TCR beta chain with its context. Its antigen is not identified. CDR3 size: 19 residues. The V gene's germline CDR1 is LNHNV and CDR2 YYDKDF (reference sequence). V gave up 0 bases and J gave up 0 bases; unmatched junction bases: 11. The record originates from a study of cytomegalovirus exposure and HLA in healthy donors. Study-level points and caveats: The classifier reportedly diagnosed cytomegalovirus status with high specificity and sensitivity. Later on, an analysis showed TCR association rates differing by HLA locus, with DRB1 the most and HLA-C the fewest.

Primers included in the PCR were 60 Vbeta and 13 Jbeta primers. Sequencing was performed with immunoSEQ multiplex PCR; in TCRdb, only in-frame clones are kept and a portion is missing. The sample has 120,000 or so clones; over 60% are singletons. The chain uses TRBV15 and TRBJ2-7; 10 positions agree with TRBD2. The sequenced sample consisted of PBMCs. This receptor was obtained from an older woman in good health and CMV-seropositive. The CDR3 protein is CATSRDWASGSLSSYEQYF. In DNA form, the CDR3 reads TGTGCCACCAGCAGAGATTGGGCTAGCGGGAGCCTTAGCTCCTACGAGCAGTACTTC.